One T cell receptor (beta chain) is described in this entry. Its antigen is undetermined. Germline CDR1 reads LNHDA; CDR2 reads SQIVND (reference sequence). Trimming took off 5 bases at V and 2 bases at J, with 7 bases between the two ends. The CDR3 has 13 residues. This sample was included in a study of Tregs in tolerant kidney transplant recipients. TCRdb's table, derived via immunoSEQ multiplex PCR, lists solely in-frame clones and lacks some. The sample lists about 240,000 clones, more than 65% seen once, with about 0.64% in the top ten. Study results and caveats: Validation in larger populations is needed because few patients were studied. No direct test of biological reproducibility was done here.

Unstimulated regulatory T cells (CD4+CD25+CD127-), CD4+CD25- non-regulatory cells, CD4 and CD8 cells were FACS-sorted from thawed PBMCs. This receptor was obtained from a human donor in good health. The sequencing input was CD4+ T cells from blood. The rearrangement links TRBV19 to TRBJ2-1; D is uncertain. CDR3 region: CASSLGTYNEQFF. As DNA, the CDR3 is TGTGCCAGTAGTTTGGGCACCTACAATGAGCAGTTCTTC.